The 31 T cell receptor beta chains below all came from one sample that was sequenced in a study of glioma-infiltrating T cells. Amplification of TCR alpha and beta CDR3 regions from RNA used iRepertoire nested multiplex PCR. Each CDR3 protein gets one entry after TCRdb re-called the multiplex PCR reads with MiXCR. The table includes some 85,000 distinct CDR3 sequences, approximately 22% detected once. Material: glioma tissue, nonneoplastic brain tissue, or PBMCs (not recorded which). The receptor set was obtained from a human donor with low-grade glioma or glioblastoma, undergoing nonglioma brain surgery, or in good health (not recorded which).

This clonotype was picked up many times. The rearrangement uses TRBV20-1 and TRBJ2-1, with D possibly being TRBD1 or TRBD2 (6 bases each). The CDR3 covers 14 residues. V lost 5 bases and J lost 5, with 16 bases in between. Germline-derived CDR1 and CDR2 are DFQATT and SNEGSKA (reference sequence). The CDR3 DNA reads as TGCAGTGCTTGGGGGGACACTCGGAACAATGAGCAGTTCTTC. Protein sequence: CSAWGDTRNNEQFF.

The chain combines TRBV12-3 or TRBV12-4 with TRBJ2-7; D is perhaps TRBD1 or TRBD2 (5 bases each). The CDR3 has 14 residues. V was cut by 7 bases and J by 5 bases, with 18 bases left in between. The CDR3 region is CASTPGPLLNEQYF. The CDR3 DNA is TGTGCCAGCACCCCGGGACCACTTTTGAACGAGCAGTACTTC.

This clonotype has at least ten counts. The chain employs TRBV15 and TRBJ2-1; 9 bases map to TRBD2. From germline, CDR1 is LNHNV and CDR2 YYDKDF (reference sequence). The V gene end was trimmed by 2 bases and the J gene end by 10 bases; junction bases not matched to a gene: 9. The CDR3 spans 15 residues. This CDR3 reads CATSRLAGLRGEQFF. The CDR3 nucleotides are TGTGCCACCAGCAGACTAGCGGGGCTCCGTGGGGAGCAGTTCTTC.

This clonotype was counted many times. The chain joins TRBV7-2 to TRBJ2-5; weak D call: TRBD2 (6 bases). CDR1 and CDR2 from the germline V gene are SGHTA and FQGNSA. V shed 3 bases and J shed 2 bases, with 19 bases lying between them. The CDR3 is 17 residues long. The CDR3, as DNA: TGTGCCAGCAGCTTGATGTCGGGGGTCATCAAGCAAGAGACCCAGTACTTC. Translated, it gives CASSLMSGVIKQETQYF.

This clonotype came up a few times. V usage is TRBV7-9 and J usage is TRBJ2-7, with D maybe TRBD1 (5 bases). Germline V lookup: CDR1 SEHNR, CDR2 FQNEAQ (reference sequence). CDR3 length equals 14 residues. V was shortened by 1 base and J by 3 bases, with 10 bases between the two germline ends. This CDR3 reads CASSLGHGHYEQYF. CDR3 nucleotide sequence: TGTGCCAGCAGCTTAGGGCACGGACACTACGAGCAGTACTTC.

Details on this clonotype: A read error is possible here, since a much larger clone lies one base away. The V call is TRBV29-1, the J call TRBJ1-5, with D maybe TRBD1 (5 bases). The CDR3 covers 15 residues. Germline lookup yields CDR1 SQVTM and CDR2 ANQGSEA. For the CDR3, the DNA is TGCAGAGTTGCCGAAAGAGGGGTCCCCAATCAGCCCCAGCATTTT. Translated, it gives CRVAERGVPNQPQHF.

This clonotype was counted many times. CDR3 in DNA: TGTGCCAGCAGTTTAGGCTCGAGCTCCTACGAGCAGTACTTC. Translated: CASSLGSSSYEQYF. This chain connects TRBV28 to TRBJ2-7; D ambiguous. CDR1 MDHEN and CDR2 SYDVKM come from the germline V gene. The CDR3 loop spans 14 amino acids. Trimming shortened V by 2 bases and J by 0 bases, and 8 bases separated the two germline ends.

This clonotype was counted at least ten times. The genes are TRBV7-2 and TRBJ1-3; 7 bases fit TRBD1. In germline, CDR1 is SGHTA, CDR2 FQGNSA. Unmatched junction bases numbered 15, after V lost 1 base and J lost 0 bases. The CDR3 is made up of 20 amino acids. CDR3 region: CASSLVPLSSTGASGNTIYF. As DNA, the CDR3 is TGTGCCAGCAGCTTAGTTCCTCTTAGTTCCACAGGGGCCTCTGGAAACACCATATATTTT.

This clonotype was counted between two and nine times. V gene TRBV24-1 combines with J gene TRBJ1-1; 10 nucleotides align to TRBD1. Germline trimming cut 0 bases from V and 1 base from J; bases unmatched to any gene: 13. Germline values: CDR1 KGHDR, CDR2 SFDVKD. This CDR3 has 20 amino acids. The CDR3 here is CATSDLGGPLGQGENTEAFF. CDR3 DNA: TGTGCCACCAGTGATTTGGGTGGTCCTCTCGGACAGGGGGAGAACACTGAAGCTTTCTTT.

This clonotype has at least ten counts. This chain uses TRBV10-3 with TRBJ2-7; 11 bases are a match to TRBD2. CDR1 and CDR2 (germline): ENHRY, SYGVKD. The CDR3 has 13 amino acids. Unmatched junction bases numbered 1, after V lost 6 bases and J lost 3 bases. The CDR3 DNA sequence: TGTGCCATCAGCGGACTAGCGGGCTACGAGCAGTACTTC. Residues: CAISGLAGYEQYF.

This clonotype was detected ten times or more. The chain couples TRBV25-1 to TRBJ2-7, with TRBD1 matching 9 bases. After removal of 4 bases from V and 3 bases from J, the junction contained 4 bases not matched to a gene. The CDR3 has 14 amino acids. Germline CDR1 MGHDK, CDR2 SYGVNS. In DNA, the CDR3 is TGTGCCAGCAGTGGGGACAGGGTGGGCTACGAGCAGTACTTC. Encoded protein: CASSGDRVGYEQYF.

There are a few counts of this clonotype. The chain links TRBV10-3 to TRBJ2-3; 7 bases fit TRBD1. This CDR3 has 15 residues. Germline V gene lookup returns CDR1 ENHRY and CDR2 SYGVKD. The junction had 9 bases not matched to a gene; V was cut back by 4 bases and J by 5 bases. CDR3: CAISVGGGREDTQYF. The DNA of the CDR3 is TGTGCCATCAGTGTAGGGGGCGGTCGGGAAGATACGCAGTATTTT.

This clonotype was observed many times. The rearrangement uses TRBV6-1 and TRBJ2-7; 10 nucleotides align to TRBD2. V lost 1 base to trimming and J lost 3 bases; unmatched junction nucleotides: 3. Germline assignment: CDR1 MNHNS and CDR2 SASEGT. The CDR3 is 15 amino acids. CDR3 residues: CASSEGTSGDYEQYF. The DNA for the CDR3 is TGTGCCAGCAGTGAAGGGACTAGCGGTGACTACGAGCAGTACTTC.

The rearrangement links TRBV5-1 to TRBJ2-6; perhaps D is TRBD1 or TRBD2 (5 bases each). The V and J ends lost 0 bases and 0 bases respectively, with 13 bases between them. The CDR3 is 18 residues long. CDR1 and CDR2 from the germline V gene are SGHRS and YFSETQ. In nucleotides, the CDR3 is TGCGCCAGCAGCTTGGTTCCGGGGACGCTCTCTGGGGCCAACGTCCTGACTTTC. Amino acid sequence: CASSLVPGTLSGANVLTF.

This clonotype was recorded many times. This chain uses TRBV6-1 with TRBJ2-7, with D unresolved. Germline V CDR1 and CDR2: MNHNS, SASEGT. The CDR3 runs to 14 residues. V shed 5 bases and J shed 2 bases, with 13 bases lying between them. The CDR3 sequence is CASSYGWGTYEQYF. CDR3 DNA sequence: TGTGCCAGCAGTTACGGGTGGGGAACCTACGAGCAGTACTTC.

The chain links TRBV11-3 to TRBJ2-1; TRBD2 aligns across 10 bases. Germline CDR1 and CDR2: SGHNT and YENEEA. The junction had 5 bases not matched to a gene; V was cut back by 3 bases and J by 6 bases. CDR3 length: 15 residues. The CDR3 nucleotides read TGTGCCAGCAGCTTCTTAGCGGGAGGAACCAATGAGCAGTTCTTC. It translates to CASSFLAGGTNEQFF. Variable domain in full (rest from reference TRBV11-3 and TRBJ2-1): EAGVVQSPRYKIIEKKQPVAFWCNPISGHNTLYWYLQNLGQGPELLIRYENEEAVDDSQLPKDRFSAERLKGVDSTLKIQPAELGDSAVYLCASSFLAGGTNEQFFGPGTRLTVL.

This clonotype was counted at least ten times. The rearrangement uses TRBV2 and TRBJ2-3; maybe TRBD1 (6 bases). V lost 1 base and J lost 5, with 7 bases in between. Germline CDR1 and CDR2: SNHLY and FYNNEI. The CDR3 is 13 residues long. The CDR3: CASSEGGGDTQYF. For the CDR3, the DNA is TGTGCCAGCAGTGAAGGAGGGGGAGATACGCAGTATTTT.

In this sample, this clonotype turned up many times. The rearrangement links TRBV6-1 to TRBJ2-3, with D perhaps assigned TRBD1 or TRBD2 (5 bases each). There are 14 residues in the CDR3. Per the germline V gene, CDR1 is MNHNS and CDR2 is SASEGT. The CDR3 is CTTGYGDGTDTQYF. CDR3 nucleotide sequence: TGTACAACCGGGTACGGGGACGGCACAGATACGCAGTATTTT.

This clonotype has only a few counts. The V and J genes are TRBV7-6 and TRBJ2-1; D gene uncertain. The CDR3 spans 16 residues. V was cut by 4 bases and J by 5 bases, with 18 bases left in between. Germline V gene sequence: CDR1 SGHVS, CDR2 FNYEAQ. DNA for the CDR3: TGTGCCAGCAGCTCCAGACACCACCGGCGCAACAATGAGCAGTTCTTC. It codes for CASSSRHHRRNNEQFF.

This clonotype was picked up many times. The V call is TRBV2, the J call TRBJ1-2, with D perhaps matching TRBD1 (5 bases). Germline assignment: CDR1 SNHLY and CDR2 FYNNEI. The V end was cut by 1 base, the J end by 4 bases, with 16 bases between. CDR3 length equals 16 residues. The CDR3 sequence: CASSEESVAGTYGYTF. The CDR3 region has the DNA TGTGCCAGCAGTGAAGAATCAGTAGCCGGGACCTATGGCTACACCTTC.

The sample holds many counts of this clonotype. This chain connects TRBV7-6 to TRBJ2-3; perhaps TRBD2 as D (6 bases). The CDR3 is 17 amino acids. The V and J ends lost 4 bases and 0 bases respectively, with 17 bases between them. Looked up from germline, CDR1 is SGHVS and CDR2 is FNYEAQ. This chain's CDR3 is CASSSLTSTLSTDTQYF. The CDR3, as DNA: TGTGCCAGCAGCTCGTTAACTAGCACCTTAAGCACAGATACGCAGTATTTT.

With respect to this clonotype: Given a much more abundant clone one base away, this may be a read error. The rearrangement links TRBV4-1 to TRBJ2-5; TRBD1 matches at 9 bases. Germline V lookup: CDR1 MGHRA, CDR2 YSYEKL. This CDR3 has 16 residues. The CDR3 nucleotides are TGCGCCGGCAGCCAAGATCCCGGGACAGGGAGAGAGACCCAGTACTTC. Its protein product is CAGSQDPGTGRETQYF.

V is TRBV2 and J is TRBJ2-3, with D perhaps assigned TRBD1 or TRBD2 (5 bases each). Per the germline V gene, CDR1 is SNHLY and CDR2 is FYNNEI. Trimming took off 0 bases at V and 1 base at J, with 5 bases between the two ends. There are 14 residues in the CDR3. This CDR3 is CASSEAGGTDTQYF. The CDR3 bases are TGTGCCAGCAGTGAAGCGGGGGGCACAGATACGCAGTATTTT.

This clonotype was seen at least ten times. The gene calls are TRBV5-1 and TRBJ2-3; D not certain. V was pared by 0 bases and J by 0 bases, with 5 bases between. Germline V CDR1 and CDR2: SGHRS, YFSETQ. CDR3 length equals 14 residues. CDR3 bases: TGCGCCAGCAGCTTGGGCTCTAGCACAGATACGCAGTATTTT. This gives the protein CASSLGSSTDTQYF.

This clonotype was picked up one time. This may come from a read error, since a much larger clone is one base off. The CDR3 here is CASSPSDRDTGELFF. For the CDR3, the DNA is TGTGCCAGCAGTCCCTCTGACAGGGACACCGGGGAGCTGTTTTTT. The chain uses TRBV6-1 and TRBJ2-2, with TRBD1 matching over 7 bases. Germline V gene data show CDR1 as MNHNS and CDR2 as SASEGT. V lost 5 bases, J lost 3 bases, and 6 bases stayed unmatched. The CDR3 is 15 residues long.

The CDR3 protein is CASSLQGNTDTQYF. The CDR3, as DNA: TGCGCCAGCAGCTTACAGGGGAACACAGATACGCAGTATTTT. V and J are TRBV5-1 and TRBJ2-3, with 7 bases lining up with TRBD1. CDR1 and CDR2 (germline): SGHRS, YFSETQ. CDR3 length: 14 residues. The junction had 2 bases not matched to a gene; V was cut back by 2 bases and J by 2 bases.

J is TRBJ2-7 and V is TRBV9, with 8 bases lining up with TRBD2. The CDR3 extends over 15 amino acids. The germline gives CDR1 SGDLS, CDR2 YYNGEE. J gave up 7 bases and V 0 bases, and 9 bases lay outside the gene matches. CDR3: CASSVEASGYNEQYF. CDR3 sequence (DNA): TGTGCCAGCAGCGTAGAGGCTAGCGGGTACAATGAGCAGTACTTC.

In this sample, this clonotype turned up many times. The chain joins TRBV6-1 to TRBJ2-6; D remains unclear. Germline values: CDR1 MNHNS, CDR2 SASEGT. Trimming took 5 bases from V and 2 from J, leaving 10 bases between them. The CDR3 totals 15 residues. CDR3 DNA sequence: TGTGCCAGCAGTCTCAGTGGAACTGGGGCCAACGTCCTGACTTTC. Its protein product is CASSLSGTGANVLTF.

This clonotype has more than one count but fewer than ten. The chain links TRBV5-6 to TRBJ1-1; 7 nucleotides line up with TRBD1. The germline V gene encodes CDR1 SGHDT and CDR2 YYEEEE. The CDR3 consists of 15 residues. Trimming cost V 4 bases and J 2 bases; bases outside gene matches: 8. CDR3 residues: CASSLQGLKNTEAFF. The CDR3 DNA follows: TGTGCCAGCAGCCTACAGGGGCTAAAAAACACTGAAGCTTTCTTT.

There are many counts of this clonotype. The V gene is TRBV28, the J gene TRBJ1-3; D is unresolved. CDR3 size: 11 residues. With 9 bases removed from V and 9 bases from J, the gap between germline ends came to 12 bases. Germline V gives CDR1 MDHEN, CDR2 SYDVKM. The CDR3 nucleotides read TGTGCCAGTCAAACGCACGGCACCATATATTTT. Protein: CASQTHGTIYF.

This clonotype was seen repeatedly, ten times or more. The chain carries TRBV7-9 and TRBJ1-2; D is possibly TRBD1 (5 bases). The germline CDR1 and CDR2 sequences are SEHNR and FQNEAQ (reference sequence). The V and J ends lost 6 bases and 14 bases respectively, with 16 bases between them. The CDR3 is made up of 11 amino acids. DNA of the CDR3: TGTGCCAGCAGACTCGGGACGGTTTCAACCTTC. This sequence encodes CASRLGTVSTF.